The 5 T cell receptor beta chains below were found in one sample sequenced in a study of Ad26.COV2.S vaccination and SARS-CoV-2 variants. Here immunoSEQ multiplex PCR was the method, and the copy in TCRdb shows in-frame clones only, minus some. The sample shows some 500,000 clones, approximately 89% of them seen only once. Specified treatment: around 19 received Ad26.COV2.S at low or high dose, single or two shots; about 5 received placebo; per-sample allocation not given. Specimen acquisition occurred on day 63 following the initial vaccine or placebo injection. The sequences come from peripheral blood, collected in a trial of Ad26.COV2.S vaccine versus placebo. These receptor sequences come from a person aged 18-65 years who received the Ad26.COV2.S COVID-19 vaccine or a placebo.

The chain carries TRBV9 and TRBJ1-3; D remains unclear. The germline V and J ends were trimmed by 4 bases and 0 bases, with 8 bases remaining between them. Germline V lookup: CDR1 SGDLS, CDR2 YYNGEE. The CDR3 covers 14 residues. The CDR3 nucleotides read TGTGCCAGCAGCTCCTCAAACTCTGGAAACACCATATATTTT. Residues: CASSSSNSGNTIYF.

The chain is built from TRBV29-1 and TRBJ2-7; tentatively, D is TRBD2 (5 bases). The CDR3 consists of 13 residues. In germline, CDR1 is SQVTM, CDR2 ANQGSEA. Trimming stripped 7 bases from V and 2 bases from J, with 15 bases between. CDR3 sequence (DNA): TGCAGCGCCCTGACGGGAATCACCTACGAGCAGTACTTC. Protein: CSALTGITYEQYF.

The J gene is TRBJ2-3, the V gene TRBV7-3; 10 bases are a match to TRBD2. The CDR3 contains 17 residues. J was trimmed by 5 bases and V by 1 base; bases with no gene match: 9. CDR1 is SGHTA and CDR2 is FQGTGA in the germline V gene. Here the CDR3 reads CASSLNLQRGGLDTQYF. The CDR3 bases are TGTGCCAGCAGCTTAAACCTTCAGCGGGGGGGATTAGATACGCAGTATTTT.

The V and J genes are TRBV7-9 and TRBJ2-1, with TRBD1 matching 11 bases. V lost 5 bases to trimming and J lost 5 bases; unmatched junction nucleotides: 5. The CDR3 loop spans 15 amino acids. Looked up from germline, CDR1 is SEHNR and CDR2 is FQNEAQ (reference sequence). CDR3: CASSPGQGAHNEQFF. DNA for the CDR3: TGTGCCAGCAGCCCCGGACAGGGGGCACACAATGAGCAGTTCTTC.

The J gene is TRBJ1-5, the V gene TRBV5-6; the match to TRBD1 covers 7 bases. The CDR3 runs 14 residues. Losses at the gene ends were 5 bases for V and 9 bases for J; bases not matched to a gene: 11. Per the germline V gene, CDR1 is SGHDT and CDR2 is YYEEEE. In DNA form, the CDR3 reads TGTGCCAGCAGTCTTCAGGGGGGAGTACGGCCCCAGCATTTT. It translates to CASSLQGGVRPQHF.